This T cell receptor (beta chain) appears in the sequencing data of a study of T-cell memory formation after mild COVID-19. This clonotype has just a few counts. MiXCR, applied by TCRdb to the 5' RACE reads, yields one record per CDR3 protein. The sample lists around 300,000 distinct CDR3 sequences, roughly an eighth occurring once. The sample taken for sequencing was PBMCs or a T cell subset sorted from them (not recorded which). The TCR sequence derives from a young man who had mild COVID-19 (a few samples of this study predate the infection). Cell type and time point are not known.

CDR3 coding DNA: TGTGCCAGCTCACCACGCACACTCCCTGGAAACACCATATATTTT. This encodes CASSPRTLPGNTIYF. The chain combines TRBV18 with TRBJ1-3; D unresolved. CDR3 length equals 15 residues. Trimming left V 1 base short and J 2 bases short, with 9 bases between. The germline CDR1 and CDR2 sequences are KGHSH and LQKENI.